This TCR beta chain was recorded in a study of identical twins. TCRdb recomputed calls from the 5' RACE reads with MiXCR, one row per CDR3 protein. The top ten clones hold 0.98% of a sample with 500,000 or so distinct CDR3 sequences, approximately 14% of them seen once. This clonotype was observed a handful of times. No antigen is known for it. Study results and caveats: The authors noted that invariant MAIT and iNKT cells could partly confound zero-insertion analyses. Among monozygotic twins, out-of-frame TCR alpha sharing exceeded what models predicted.

The CDR3 length is 11 residues. Germline V gives CDR1 MNHEY, CDR2 SVGEGT. V was clipped by 2 bases and J by 16 bases, with 12 bases between them. These same records also appear under a second study, on yellow fever vaccine responses in identical twins. Per that paper: As reported, the vaccine T cell response of twins seemed partly convergent and partly personalized.

This rearrangement joins TRBV6-2 or TRBV6-3 to TRBJ2-1, with D unclear. The sequenced sample was CD4+ T cells sorted from blood. This TCR was sampled from a woman younger than 30 in good health. CDR3 sequence: CASSYNTESFF. Here the CDR3 DNA reads TGTGCCAGCAGTTACAACACAGAATCTTTCTTC.